This section outlines one T cell receptor beta chain sequence together with its context. The use of a sample-barcoded 5' primer and a J-beta primer mix characterized a second PCR of roughly 6 to 11 cycles. Via MiXCR, TCRdb re-called the 5' RACE reads, giving one row per CDR3 protein. The table shows 750,000 to 950,000 distinct CDR3 sequences, with roughly 25% occurring only once. The data were taken from a study of blood T cells in healthy people across ages. The CDR3 consists of 16 residues. Unmatched junction bases numbered 11, after V lost 0 bases and J lost 5 bases. CDR1 is DFQATT and CDR2 is SNEGSKA in the germline V gene (reference sequence). This sample also belongs to another study, concerning T cells of mothers and their children. This second report adds: All extracted RNA went into cDNA synthesis, roughly 1.5 ug per 15 ul.

The sequence derives from a boy aged 10-17 years in good health. The sample consisted of blood. The chain employs TRBV20-1 and TRBJ2-7, with 9 bases matching TRBD1. The CDR3 region is CSARDEIPGQGHEQYF. In nucleotides, the CDR3 is TGCAGTGCTAGAGATGAGATACCGGGACAGGGCCACGAGCAGTACTTC.